This T cell receptor (beta chain) was identified in a study of post-analysis software for immune sequencing data. Overall study: Recorded disease courses covered relapsing-remitting, secondary progressive and progressive-relapsing multiple sclerosis. Some patients had no subtype annotation. Study outcomes and limitations: Compared with controls, patients had more of about 5 TRBV segments, including TRBV5-6, TRBV5-1 and TRBV20-1. Normalized Chao1 diversity in multiple sclerosis patients fell significantly below that of controls.

Concerning this clonotype: The antigen remains unidentified.

The CDR3 length is 15 residues. The V gene's germline CDR1 is SGHRS and CDR2 YFSETQ. Deletions cut 3 bases from V and 2 bases from J, with 14 bases between. Every TCR beta cDNA library bore unique molecular identifiers. TCRdb independently ran MiXCR on the PCR reads; one entry per CDR3 protein. The repertoire holds roughly 570,000 distinct CDR3 sequences, with about a third as singletons. This TCR came from a girl younger than 18 with multiple sclerosis. The J gene is TRBJ1-2, the V gene TRBV5-1; weak D call: TRBD1 (5 bases). Material: blood. DNA of the CDR3: TGCGCCAGCAGCTGGCCAGGACACCTCAACTATGGCTACACCTTC. Its translation is CASSWPGHLNYGYTF.